This T cell receptor (beta chain) was sequenced for a study of cytomegalovirus exposure and HLA in healthy donors. Study information: The 120 or so validation repertoires were produced on the same platform as the roughly 720 repertoires of the first cohort. This was reported in a later analysis.

V was cut by 4 bases and J by 4 bases, with 13 bases left in between. CDR1 and CDR2 from the germline V gene are SNHLY and FYNNEI. CDR3 length equals 14 residues. This table comes from immunoSEQ multiplex PCR, and its TCRdb copy is limited to in-frame clones, with some not included. The data contain about 110,000 clones, over 75% of them singletons. General study results and limits: According to a subsequent analysis, TCR clusters from the first cohort were inclined to appear together in the roughly 120 validation repertoires. The authors confirmed in vitro that a few CMV-associated chains were specific for CMV antigens.

On this clone: What it binds is unknown.

The chain uses TRBV2 and TRBJ1-2; D unclear. The TCR sequence derives from a woman younger than 30 in good health and CMV-seronegative. The material sequenced was PBMCs. The CDR3 coding sequence is TGTGCCAGCAGTGCCACGGGGAACCTCTATGGCTACACCTTC. This encodes CASSATGNLYGYTF.